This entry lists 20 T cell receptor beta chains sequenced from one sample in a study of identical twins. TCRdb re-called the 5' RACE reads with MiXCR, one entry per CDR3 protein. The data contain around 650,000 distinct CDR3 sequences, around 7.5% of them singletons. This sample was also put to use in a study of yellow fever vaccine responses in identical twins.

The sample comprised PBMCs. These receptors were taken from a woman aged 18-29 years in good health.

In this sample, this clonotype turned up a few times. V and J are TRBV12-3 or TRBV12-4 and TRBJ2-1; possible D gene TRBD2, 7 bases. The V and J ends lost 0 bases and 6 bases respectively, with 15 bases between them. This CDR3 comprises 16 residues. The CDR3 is CASSLALRGPSNEQFF. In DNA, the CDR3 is TGTGCCAGCAGTTTAGCGCTGCGGGGGCCGAGCAATGAGCAGTTCTTC.

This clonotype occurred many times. Here the CDR3 DNA reads TGTGCCAGCAGCCCGGCTAGCGGGGGGGTCTCCTACAATGAGCAGTTCTTC. Residues: CASSPASGGVSYNEQFF. This chain connects TRBV7-9 to TRBJ2-1, with 12 bases matching TRBD2. V shed 5 bases, J shed 0 bases, and the junction held 5 bases outside the gene matches. The CDR3 has 17 amino acids. Germline V lookup: CDR1 SEHNR, CDR2 FQNEAQ (reference sequence).

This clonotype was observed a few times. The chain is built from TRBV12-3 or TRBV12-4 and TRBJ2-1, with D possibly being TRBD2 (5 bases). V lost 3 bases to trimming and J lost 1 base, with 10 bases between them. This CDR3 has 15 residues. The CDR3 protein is CASSFWPGSYNEQFF. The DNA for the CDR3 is TGTGCCAGCAGTTTTTGGCCGGGGTCCTACAATGAGCAGTTCTTC.

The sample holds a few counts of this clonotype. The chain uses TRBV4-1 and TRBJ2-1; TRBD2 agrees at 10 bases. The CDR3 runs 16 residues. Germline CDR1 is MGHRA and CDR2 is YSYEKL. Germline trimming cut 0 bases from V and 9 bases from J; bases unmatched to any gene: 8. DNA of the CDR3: TGCGCCAGCAGCCAAGATGGCCTAGCGGGAGTCCTTGAGCAGTTCTTC. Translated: CASSQDGLAGVLEQFF.

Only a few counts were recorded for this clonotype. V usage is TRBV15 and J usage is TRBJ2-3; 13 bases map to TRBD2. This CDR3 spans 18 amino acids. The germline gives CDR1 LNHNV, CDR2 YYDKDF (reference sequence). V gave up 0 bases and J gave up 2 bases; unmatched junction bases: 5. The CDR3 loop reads CATSREVGLAGITDTQYF. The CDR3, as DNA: TGTGCCACCAGCAGAGAGGTGGGACTAGCGGGGATCACAGATACGCAGTATTTT. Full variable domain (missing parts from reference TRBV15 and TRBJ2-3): DAMVIQNPRYQVTQFGKPVTLSCSQTLNHNVMYWYQQKSSQAPKLLFHYYDKDFNNEADTPDNFQSRRPNTSFCFLDIRSPGLGDTAMYLCATSREVGLAGITDTQYFGPGTRLTVL.

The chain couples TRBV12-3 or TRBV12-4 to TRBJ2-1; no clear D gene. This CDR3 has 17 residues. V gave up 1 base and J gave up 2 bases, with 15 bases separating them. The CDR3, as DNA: TGTGCCAGCAGTTTAGGCCCCCTAGGTGTGGCCTACAATGAGCAGTTCTTC. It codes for CASSLGPLGVAYNEQFF.

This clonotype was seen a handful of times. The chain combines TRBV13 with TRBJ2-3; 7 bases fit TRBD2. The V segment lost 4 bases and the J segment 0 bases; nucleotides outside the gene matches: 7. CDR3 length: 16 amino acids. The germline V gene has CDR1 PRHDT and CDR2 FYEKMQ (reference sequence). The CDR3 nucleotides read TGTGCCAGCAGCTCTCAACTAGCGACGAGCACAGATACGCAGTATTTT. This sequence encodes CASSSQLATSTDTQYF. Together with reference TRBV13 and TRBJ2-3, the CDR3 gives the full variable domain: AAGVIQSPRHLIKEKRETATLKCYPIPRHDTVYWYQQGPGQDPQFLISFYEKMQSDKGSIPDRFSAQQFSDYHSELNMSSLELGDSALYFCASSSQLATSTDTQYFGPGTRLTVL.

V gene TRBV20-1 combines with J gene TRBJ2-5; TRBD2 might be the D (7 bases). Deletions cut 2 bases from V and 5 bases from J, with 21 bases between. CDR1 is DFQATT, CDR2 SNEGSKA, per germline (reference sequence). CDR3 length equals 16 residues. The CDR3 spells CSARRNRGGAQETQYF. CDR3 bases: TGCAGTGCTAGACGTAACAGAGGGGGGGCCCAGGAGACCCAGTACTTC.

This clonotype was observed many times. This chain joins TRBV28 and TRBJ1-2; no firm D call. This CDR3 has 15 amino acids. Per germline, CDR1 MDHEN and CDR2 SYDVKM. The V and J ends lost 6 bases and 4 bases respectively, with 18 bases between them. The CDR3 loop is CASSNDNTYRYGYTF. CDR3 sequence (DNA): TGTGCCAGCAGCAATGACAACACCTACCGCTATGGCTACACCTTC.

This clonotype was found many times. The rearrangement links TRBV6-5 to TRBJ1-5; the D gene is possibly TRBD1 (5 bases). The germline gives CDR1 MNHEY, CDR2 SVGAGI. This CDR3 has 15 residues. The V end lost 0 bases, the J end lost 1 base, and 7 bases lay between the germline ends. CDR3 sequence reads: CASSYSPGSNQPQHF. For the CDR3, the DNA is TGTGCCAGCAGTTACTCCCCAGGGAGCAATCAGCCCCAGCATTTT.

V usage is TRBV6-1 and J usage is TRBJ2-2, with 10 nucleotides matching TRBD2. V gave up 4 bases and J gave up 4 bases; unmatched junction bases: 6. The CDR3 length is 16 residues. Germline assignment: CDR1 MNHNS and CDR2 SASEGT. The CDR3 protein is CASSALAGVSTGELFF. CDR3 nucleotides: TGTGCCAGCAGTGCCCTAGCGGGAGTGAGCACCGGGGAGCTGTTTTTT.

The CDR3 spells CASETGTGIYGYTF. The CDR3 bases are TGTGCCAGCGAGACCGGGACAGGGATCTATGGCTACACCTTC. V is TRBV12-3 or TRBV12-4 and J is TRBJ1-2; 9 nucleotides line up with TRBD1. Losses at the gene ends were 8 bases for V and 4 bases for J; bases not matched to a gene: 8. The CDR3 consists of 14 residues.

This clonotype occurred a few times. CDR3 sequence reads: CASKRGEVQETQYF. CDR3 in DNA: TGTGCCAGCAAAAGAGGGGAGGTCCAAGAGACCCAGTACTTC. The rearrangement links TRBV2 to TRBJ2-5; perhaps TRBD2 as D (6 bases). V was cut by 7 bases and J by 1 base, with 13 bases left in between. CDR1 is SNHLY and CDR2 is FYNNEI in the germline V gene. The CDR3 has 14 amino acids.

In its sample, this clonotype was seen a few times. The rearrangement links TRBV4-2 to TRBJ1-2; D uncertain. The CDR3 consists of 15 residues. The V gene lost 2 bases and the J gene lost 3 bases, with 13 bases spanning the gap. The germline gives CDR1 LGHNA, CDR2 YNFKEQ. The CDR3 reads CASSQPFTEYYGYTF. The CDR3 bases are TGTGCCAGCAGCCAACCCTTTACAGAGTACTATGGCTACACCTTC.

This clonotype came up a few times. The chain's CDR3 is CSAREGRVPGSQYF. The CDR3 DNA follows: TGCAGTGCTAGAGAGGGCCGGGTGCCTGGGTCGCAGTATTTT. This rearrangement joins TRBV20-1 to TRBJ2-3; D unclear. Germline V gene sequence: CDR1 DFQATT, CDR2 SNEGSKA (reference sequence). There are 14 residues in the CDR3. V dropped 0 bases and J dropped 10 bases, with 17 bases sitting between them.

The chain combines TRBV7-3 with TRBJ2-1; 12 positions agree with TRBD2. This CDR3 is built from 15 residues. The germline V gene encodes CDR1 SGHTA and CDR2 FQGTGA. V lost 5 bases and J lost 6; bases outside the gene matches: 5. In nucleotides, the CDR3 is TGTGCCAGCAGCAGCGGGACTAGCGGGCTCAATGAGCAGTTCTTC. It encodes CASSSGTSGLNEQFF.

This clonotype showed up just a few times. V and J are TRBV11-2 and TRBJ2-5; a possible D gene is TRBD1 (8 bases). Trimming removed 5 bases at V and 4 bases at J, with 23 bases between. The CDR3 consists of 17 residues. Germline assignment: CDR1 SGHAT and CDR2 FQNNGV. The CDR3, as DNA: TGTGCCAGCAGCCCCATCGCCCGAAACAGGGGGGGAGAGACCCAGTACTTC. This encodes CASSPIARNRGGETQYF.

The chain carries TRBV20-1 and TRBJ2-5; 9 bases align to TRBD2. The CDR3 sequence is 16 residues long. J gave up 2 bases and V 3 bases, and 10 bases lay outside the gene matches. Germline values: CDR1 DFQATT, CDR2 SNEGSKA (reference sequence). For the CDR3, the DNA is TGCAGTGCTAGTCAGAGGCGGCTAGCGGGGCAAGAGACCCAGTACTTC. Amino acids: CSASQRRLAGQETQYF.

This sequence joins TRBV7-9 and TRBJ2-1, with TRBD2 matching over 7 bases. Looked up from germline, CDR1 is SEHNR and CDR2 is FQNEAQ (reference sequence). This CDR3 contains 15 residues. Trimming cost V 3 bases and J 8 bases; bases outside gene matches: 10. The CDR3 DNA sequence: TGTGCCAGCAGCTTCGTAGCGGGTGCGCGCGATGAGCAGTTCTTC. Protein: CASSFVAGARDEQFF.

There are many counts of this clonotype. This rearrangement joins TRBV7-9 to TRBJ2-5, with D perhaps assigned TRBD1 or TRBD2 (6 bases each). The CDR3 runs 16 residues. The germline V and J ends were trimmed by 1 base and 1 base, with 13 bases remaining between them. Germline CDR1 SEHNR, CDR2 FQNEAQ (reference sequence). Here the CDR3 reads CASSLVGGPVQETQYF. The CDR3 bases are TGTGCCAGCAGCTTAGTAGGGGGGCCCGTCCAAGAGACCCAGTACTTC.